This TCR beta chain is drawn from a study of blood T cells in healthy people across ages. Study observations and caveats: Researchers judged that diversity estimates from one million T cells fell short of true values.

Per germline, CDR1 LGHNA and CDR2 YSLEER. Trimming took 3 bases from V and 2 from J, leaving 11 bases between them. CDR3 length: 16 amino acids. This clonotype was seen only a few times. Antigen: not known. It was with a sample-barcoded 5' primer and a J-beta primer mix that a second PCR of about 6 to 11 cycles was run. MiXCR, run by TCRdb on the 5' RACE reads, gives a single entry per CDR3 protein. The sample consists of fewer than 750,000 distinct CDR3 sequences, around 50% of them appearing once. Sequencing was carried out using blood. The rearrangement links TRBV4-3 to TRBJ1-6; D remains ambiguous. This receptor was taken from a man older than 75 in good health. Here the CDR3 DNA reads TGCGCCAGCAGCCAGGAACGGGTGCCCTATAATTCACCCCTCCACTTT. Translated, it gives CASSQERVPYNSPLHF.